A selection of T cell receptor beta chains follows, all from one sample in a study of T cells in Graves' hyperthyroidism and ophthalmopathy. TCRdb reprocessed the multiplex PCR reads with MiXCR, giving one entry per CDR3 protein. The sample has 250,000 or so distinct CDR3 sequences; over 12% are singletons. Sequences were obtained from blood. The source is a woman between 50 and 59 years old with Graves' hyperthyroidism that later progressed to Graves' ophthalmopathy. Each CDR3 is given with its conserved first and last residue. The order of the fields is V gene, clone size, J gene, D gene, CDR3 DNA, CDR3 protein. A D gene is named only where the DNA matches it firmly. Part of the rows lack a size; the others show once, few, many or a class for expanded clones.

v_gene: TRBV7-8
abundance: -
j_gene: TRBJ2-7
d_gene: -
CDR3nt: TGTGCCAGCAAAGTGGACAGCTCCTACGAGCAGTACTTC
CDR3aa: CASKVDSSYEQYF

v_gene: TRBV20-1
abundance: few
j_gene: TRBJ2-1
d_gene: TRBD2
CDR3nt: TGCAGTGCTAGCGAGCGGGAGGTCTTGGGGGAGCAGTTCTTC
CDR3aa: CSASEREVLGEQFF

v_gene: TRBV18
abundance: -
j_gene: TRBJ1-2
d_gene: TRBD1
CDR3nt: TGTGCCAGCTCACCATCGACAGGGAGCACCTATGGCTACACCTTC
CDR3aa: CASSPSTGSTYGYTF

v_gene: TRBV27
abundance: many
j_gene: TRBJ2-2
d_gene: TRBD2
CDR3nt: TGTGCCAGCAGTCTCGGACTAGCGCCGAACACCGGGGAGCTGTTTTTT
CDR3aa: CASSLGLAPNTGELFF

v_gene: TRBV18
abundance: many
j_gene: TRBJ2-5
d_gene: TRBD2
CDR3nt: TGTGCCAGCTCACCTCCGGGACTAGCGGGAATAGAGACCCAGTACTTC
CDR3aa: CASSPPGLAGIETQYF

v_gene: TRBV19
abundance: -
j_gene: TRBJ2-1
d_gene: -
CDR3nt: TGTGCCAGTACAACGGATTCGGGTTCCTACAATGAGCAGTTCTTC
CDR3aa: CASTTDSGSYNEQFF

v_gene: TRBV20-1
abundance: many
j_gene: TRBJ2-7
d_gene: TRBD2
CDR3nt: TGCAGTGCTAGAGCTAGCGGGAGGGCCAGCGACGAGCAGTACTTC
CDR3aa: CSARASGRASDEQYF

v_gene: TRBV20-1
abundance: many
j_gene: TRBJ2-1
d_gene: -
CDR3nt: TGCAGTGCTAGAGATCCGCGCTCTTTGGGGGAGCAGTTCTTC
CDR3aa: CSARDPRSLGEQFF

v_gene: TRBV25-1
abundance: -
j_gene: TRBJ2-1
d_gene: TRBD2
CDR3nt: TGTGCCAGCAGTGGACCTAGCGGGCAATACAATGAGCAGTTCTTC
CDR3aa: CASSGPSGQYNEQFF

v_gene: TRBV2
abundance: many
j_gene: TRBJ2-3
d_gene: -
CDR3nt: TGTGCCACCGGGATAAGCACAGATACGCAGTATTTT
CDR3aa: CATGISTDTQYF

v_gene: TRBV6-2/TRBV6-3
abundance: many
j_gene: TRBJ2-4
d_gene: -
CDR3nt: TGTGCCAGCAGTTACGTCCAGAACGGGCAAAACATTCAGTACTTC
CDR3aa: CASSYVQNGQNIQYF

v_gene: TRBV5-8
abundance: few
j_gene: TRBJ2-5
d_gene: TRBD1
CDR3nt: TGTGCCAGCAGCTTGGAGTTCACAGGGGAGAGCGGAGAGACCCAGTACTTC
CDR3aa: CASSLEFTGESGETQYF

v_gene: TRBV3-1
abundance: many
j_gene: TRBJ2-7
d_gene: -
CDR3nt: TGTGCCAGCAGCCAGTCGATTAGTCTCGAAGAGCAGTACTTC
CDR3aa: CASSQSISLEEQYF

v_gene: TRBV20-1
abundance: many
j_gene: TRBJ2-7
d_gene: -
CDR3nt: TGCAGTGCTAGGATGCCGGGCAGGAGCTCCTACGAGCAGTACTTC
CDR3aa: CSARMPGRSSYEQYF

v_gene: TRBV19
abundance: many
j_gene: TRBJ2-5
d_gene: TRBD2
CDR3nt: TGTGCCAGTAGTGTCCCGGGACTAGGGGAGACCCAGTACTTC
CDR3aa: CASSVPGLGETQYF

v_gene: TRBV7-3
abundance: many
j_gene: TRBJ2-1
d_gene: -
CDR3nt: TGTGCCAGCAGCCCCGGGTCCAACAATGAGCAGTTCTTC
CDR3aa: CASSPGSNNEQFF

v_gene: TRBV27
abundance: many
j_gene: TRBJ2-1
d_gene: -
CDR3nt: TGTGCCAGCGCTAGCGCGAGCTCCTACAATGAGCAGTTCTTC
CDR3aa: CASASASSYNEQFF

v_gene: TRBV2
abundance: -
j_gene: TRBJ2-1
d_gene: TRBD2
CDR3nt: TGTGCCAGCAGGACGACTAGCGGAAACAATGAGCAGTTCTTC
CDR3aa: CASRTTSGNNEQFF

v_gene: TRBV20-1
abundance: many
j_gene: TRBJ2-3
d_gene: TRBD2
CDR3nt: TGCAGTGCCCGGACTAGTCGTGGGACAGATACGCAGTATTTT
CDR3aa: CSARTSRGTDTQYF

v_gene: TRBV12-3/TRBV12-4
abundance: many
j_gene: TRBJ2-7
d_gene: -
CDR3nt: TGTGCCAGCAGTGCCGGGTGGAGCTACGAGCAGTACTTC
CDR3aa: CASSAGWSYEQYF

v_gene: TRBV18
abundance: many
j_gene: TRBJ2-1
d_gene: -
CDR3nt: TGTGCCAGCTCACCATCTAGCGACCCCGGGGCCAATGAGCAGTTCTTC
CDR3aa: CASSPSSDPGANEQFF

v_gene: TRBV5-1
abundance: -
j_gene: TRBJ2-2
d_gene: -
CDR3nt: TGTGCCAGCAGCTTAGAGCGTGGGATGGACACCGGGGAGCTGTTTTTT
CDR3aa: CASSLERGMDTGELFF

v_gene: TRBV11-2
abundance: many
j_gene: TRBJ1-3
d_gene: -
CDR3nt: TGTGCCAGCAGTCTCGACGCTGGAAACACCATATATTTT
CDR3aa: CASSLDAGNTIYF

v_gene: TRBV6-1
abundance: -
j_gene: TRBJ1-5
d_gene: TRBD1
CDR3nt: TGTGCCAGCAGTCGGAACCCCAGGGGGAGCAATCAGCCCCAGCATTTT
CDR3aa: CASSRNPRGSNQPQHF

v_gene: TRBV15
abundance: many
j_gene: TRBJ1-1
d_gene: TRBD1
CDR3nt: TGTGCCACCAGCAGAGGACGCGGCAGGGGGGTGAACACTGAAGCTTTCTTT
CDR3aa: CATSRGRGRGVNTEAFF

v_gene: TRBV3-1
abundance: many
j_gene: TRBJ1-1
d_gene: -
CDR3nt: TGTGCCAGCAGAAGAAAAACAGGTGGGAACACTGAAGCTTTCTTT
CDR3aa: CASRRKTGGNTEAFF

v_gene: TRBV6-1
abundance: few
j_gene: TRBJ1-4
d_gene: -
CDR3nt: TGTGCCAGCAGTGGCACCGGGTTCCAGGGAGAAAAACTGTTTTTT
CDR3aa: CASSGTGFQGEKLFF

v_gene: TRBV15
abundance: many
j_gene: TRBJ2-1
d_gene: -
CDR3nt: TGTGCCACCAGCAGAGGGGGGTTTAGTAATGAGCAGTTCTTC
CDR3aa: CATSRGGFSNEQFF

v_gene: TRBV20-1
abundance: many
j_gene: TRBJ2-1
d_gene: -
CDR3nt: TGCAGTACCCCGCGGCCTTCGGGAATCAATGAGCAGTTCTTC
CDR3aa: CSTPRPSGINEQFF

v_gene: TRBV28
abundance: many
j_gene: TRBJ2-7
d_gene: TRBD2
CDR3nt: TGTGCCAGCAGTTTAATTTATACTAGCGGGAGCCCCTCCTACGAGCAGTACTTC
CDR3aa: CASSLIYTSGSPSYEQYF

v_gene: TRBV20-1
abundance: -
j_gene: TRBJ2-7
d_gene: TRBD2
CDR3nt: TGCAGTGCTACGACTAGCGGGAGTGGCTACGAGCAGTACTTC
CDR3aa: CSATTSGSGYEQYF

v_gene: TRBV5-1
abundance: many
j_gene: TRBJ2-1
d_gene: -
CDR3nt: TGCGCCAGCATGGGGAATTCCTACAATGAGCAGTTCTTC
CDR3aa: CASMGNSYNEQFF

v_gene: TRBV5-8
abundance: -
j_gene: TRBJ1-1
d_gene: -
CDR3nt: TGTGCCAGCAGCTACGGACAGCAGGTGGTCGCTGAAGCTTTCTTT
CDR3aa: CASSYGQQVVAEAFF

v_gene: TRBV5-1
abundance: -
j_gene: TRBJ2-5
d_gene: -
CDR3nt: TGCGCCAGCAGCTTGGTGGCAGATTCACCAGAGACCCAGTACTTC
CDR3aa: CASSLVADSPETQYF

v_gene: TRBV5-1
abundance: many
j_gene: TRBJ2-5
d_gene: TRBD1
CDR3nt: TGCGCCAGCGAACATACAGGGGATGAGACCCAGTACTTC
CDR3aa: CASEHTGDETQYF

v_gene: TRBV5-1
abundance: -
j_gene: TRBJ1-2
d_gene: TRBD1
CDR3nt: TGCGCCAGCAGCCACAACAGGGGGGGAAACTATGGCTACACCTTC
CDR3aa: CASSHNRGGNYGYTF

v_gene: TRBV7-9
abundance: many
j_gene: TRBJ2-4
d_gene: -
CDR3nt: TGTGCCAGCACCACGGGACTTGGCCAAAACATTCAGTACTTC
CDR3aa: CASTTGLGQNIQYF

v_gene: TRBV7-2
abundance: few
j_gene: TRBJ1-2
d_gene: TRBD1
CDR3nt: TGTGCCAGCAGCCCGGACAGGGCGGGGTATGGCTACACCTTC
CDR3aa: CASSPDRAGYGYTF

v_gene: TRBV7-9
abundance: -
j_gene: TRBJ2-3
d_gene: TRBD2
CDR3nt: TGTGCCAGCCATTTAGGGACTAGCGGCACAGATACGCAGTATTTT
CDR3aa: CASHLGTSGTDTQYF

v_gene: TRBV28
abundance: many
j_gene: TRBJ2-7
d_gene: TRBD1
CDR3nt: TGTGCCAGCACCCCCCCTACCGGGACAGGGGACTTGGGGCTCTACGAGCAGTACTTC
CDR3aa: CASTPPTGTGDLGLYEQYF

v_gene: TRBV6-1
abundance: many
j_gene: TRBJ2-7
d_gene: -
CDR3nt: TGTGCCAGCAGTGATTGGCACGAGCAGTACTTC
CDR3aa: CASSDWHEQYF

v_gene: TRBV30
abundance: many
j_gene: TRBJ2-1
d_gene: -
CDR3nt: TGTGCTTGGACGGCGAGCGGGTACTCCTACAATGAGCAGTTCTTC
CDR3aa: CAWTASGYSYNEQFF

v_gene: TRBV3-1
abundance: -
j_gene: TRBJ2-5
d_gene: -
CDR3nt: TGTGCCAGCAGCCAAGAGAAGGGAACGGCCCAGTACTTC
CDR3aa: CASSQEKGTAQYF

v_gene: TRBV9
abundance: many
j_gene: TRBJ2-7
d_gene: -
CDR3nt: TGTGCCAGCAGCGTAGGGACGGATGGCGAGCAGTACTTC
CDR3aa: CASSVGTDGEQYF

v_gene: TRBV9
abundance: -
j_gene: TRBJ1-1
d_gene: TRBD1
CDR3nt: TGTGCCAGCAGCCCGAGGTACGGGACAGCCAACGGAGTCACACCTGAAGCTTTCTTT
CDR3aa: CASSPRYGTANGVTPEAFF

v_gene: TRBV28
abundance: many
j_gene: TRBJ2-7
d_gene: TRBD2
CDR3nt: TGTGCCAGCAGTCCGGCGACTAGCGGGGGGAACTACGAGCAGTACTTC
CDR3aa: CASSPATSGGNYEQYF

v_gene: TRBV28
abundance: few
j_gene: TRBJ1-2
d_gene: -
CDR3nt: TGTGCCAGCAGGGAGGGTTTAGTTAACTATGGCTACACCTTC
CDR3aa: CASREGLVNYGYTF

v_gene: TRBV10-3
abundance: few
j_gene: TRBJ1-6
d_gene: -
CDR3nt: TGTGCCAGCCGATCCTCTACAGGGCTTAAATCACCCCTCCACTTT
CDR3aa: CASRSSTGLKSPLHF

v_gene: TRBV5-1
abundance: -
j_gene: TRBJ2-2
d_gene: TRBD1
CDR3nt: TGCGCCAGCAGCGGTCCACAGGGGGCGGCCGGGGAGCTGTTTTTT
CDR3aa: CASSGPQGAAGELFF

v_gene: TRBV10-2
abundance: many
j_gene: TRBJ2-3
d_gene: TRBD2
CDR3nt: TGCGCCAGCAGTGAGGGGACTAGCGGGAGGACAGATACGCAGTATTTT
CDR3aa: CASSEGTSGRTDTQYF

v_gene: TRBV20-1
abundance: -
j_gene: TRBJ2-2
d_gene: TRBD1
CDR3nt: TGCAGTGCTTCAGATACCGGGACAGTGAACATCGGGGAGCTGTTTTTT
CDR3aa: CSASDTGTVNIGELFF

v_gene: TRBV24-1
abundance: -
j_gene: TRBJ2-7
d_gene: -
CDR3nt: TGTGCCACCAGTACCGGGACTGACGCCTACGAGCAGTACTTC
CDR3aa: CATSTGTDAYEQYF

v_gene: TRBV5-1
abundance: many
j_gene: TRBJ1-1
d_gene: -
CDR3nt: TGCGCCAGCAGCTGGGCCGACAGGAACACTGAAGCTTTCTTT
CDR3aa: CASSWADRNTEAFF

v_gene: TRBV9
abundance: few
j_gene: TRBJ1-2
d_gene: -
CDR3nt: TGTGCCAGCAGCCCCCGGCGTGTTGAGAGAAACTATGGCTACACCTTC
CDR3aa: CASSPRRVERNYGYTF

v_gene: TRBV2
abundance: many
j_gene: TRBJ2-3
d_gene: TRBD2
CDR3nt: TGTGCCAGCAACGGGGCTAGCGGGAGAGGGACAGATACGCAGTATTTT
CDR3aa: CASNGASGRGTDTQYF

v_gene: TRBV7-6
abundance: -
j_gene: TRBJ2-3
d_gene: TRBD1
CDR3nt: TGTGCCAGCAGCTTATCTACGGGACAGCCCACAGATACGCAGTATTTT
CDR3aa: CASSLSTGQPTDTQYF

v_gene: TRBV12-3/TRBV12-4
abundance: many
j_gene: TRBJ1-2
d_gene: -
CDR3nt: TGTGCCAGCAGTTTAGAGCGTTCCTATGGCTACACCTTC
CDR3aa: CASSLERSYGYTF

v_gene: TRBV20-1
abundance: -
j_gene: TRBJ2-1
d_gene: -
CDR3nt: TGCAGTGCTAGTAAGGGACTGAACAATGAGCAGTTCTTC
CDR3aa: CSASKGLNNEQFF

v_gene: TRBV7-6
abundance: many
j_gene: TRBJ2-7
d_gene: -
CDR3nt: TGTGCCAGCAGCGCAGGCAGGGTCGAGCAGTACTTC
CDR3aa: CASSAGRVEQYF